Presented here are 26 T cell receptor beta chains from one specimen sequenced in a study of cytomegalovirus exposure and HLA in healthy donors (dated by TCRdb to the late 2010s). Receptor amplification or capture employed the immunoSEQ multiplex PCR assay. For the multiplex PCR, a mixture combining 60 forward primers for TCR Vbeta segments and 13 reverse primers for TCR Jbeta segments was used. TCRdb took over this immuneACCESS table, retaining in-frame rearrangements with V and J assigned. Such tables are incomplete; in checked studies, under half of the missing clones stem from an unresolved V gene, and the remainder is unexplained. The sample table lists about 180,000 clones, about four fifths of them with a count of one. Of the sample, roughly 4.9% falls within the top ten clones. Input material: PBMCs. These receptor sequences come from a woman aged 18-35 years in good health and CMV-seropositive.

This clone showed up just a few times. This rearrangement joins TRBV18 to TRBJ2-7; 10 bases align to TRBD2. The germline CDR1 and CDR2 sequences are KGHSH and LQKENI. With 2 bases clipped from V and 2 bases from J, the junction kept 15 bases outside the gene matches. The CDR3 has 19 residues. This CDR3 reads CASSPGLAGERVYTYEQYF. CDR3 DNA: TGTGCCAGCTCACCAGGGCTAGCGGGGGAGCGGGTATACACCTACGAGCAGTACTTC.

The chain links TRBV6-6 to TRBJ2-3, with a weak D call TRBD1 (6 bases). Trimming removed 11 bases at V and 6 bases at J, with 18 bases between. Germline V gives CDR1 MNHNY, CDR2 SVGAGI (reference sequence). This CDR3 has 13 amino acids. The CDR3 is CAVAATGFDTQYF. The CDR3 region has the DNA TGTGCCGTGGCAGCGACAGGCTTTGATACGCAGTATTTT.

This clone was counted a few times. The genes are TRBV11-3 and TRBJ2-5; a weak D match, TRBD1 (6 bases). Germline values: CDR1 SGHNT, CDR2 YENEEA. The CDR3 extends over 13 amino acids. Trimming shortened V by 3 bases and J by 3 bases, and 8 bases separated the two germline ends. The CDR3 protein is CASSLDSEETQYF. The DNA for the CDR3 is TGTGCCAGCAGCTTGGACAGTGAAGAGACCCAGTACTTC.

In regard to this clone: Other DNA sequences in this specimen translate into the identical CDR3. The chain recombines TRBV7-2 with TRBJ2-2, with 7 bases lining up with TRBD1. In germline, CDR1 is SGHTA, CDR2 FQGNSA. The length of the CDR3 is 15 residues. The V gene end was trimmed by 0 bases and the J gene end by 3 bases; junction bases not matched to a gene: 1. The CDR3 sequence: CASSLAGGDTGELFF. The CDR3 DNA reads as TGTGCCAGCAGCTTAGCAGGGGGCGACACCGGGGAGCTGTTTTTT.

The chain recombines TRBV9 with TRBJ1-4; D not resolved. Trimming left V 0 bases short and J 7 bases short, with 13 bases between. The germline V gene encodes CDR1 SGDLS and CDR2 YYNGEE. The CDR3 runs to 15 residues. The CDR3 DNA reads as TGTGCCAGCAGCGTAGGAAGTAGCTTGACTGAAAAACTGTTTTTT. Protein sequence: CASSVGSSLTEKLFF. The whole variable domain, remainder taken from reference TRBV9 and TRBJ1-4, is DSGVTQTPKHLITATGQRVTLRCSPRSGDLSVYWYQQSLDQGLQFLIQYYNGEERAKGNILERFSAQQFPDLHSELNLSSLELGDSALYFCASSVGSSLTEKLFFGSGTQLSVL.

This sequence joins TRBV5-4 and TRBJ2-7; D is perhaps TRBD2 (6 bases). Trimming stripped 4 bases from V and 0 bases from J, with 14 bases between. The CDR3 runs to 15 residues. Per the germline V gene, CDR1 is SGHNT and CDR2 is YYREEE (reference sequence). Written as DNA, the CDR3 is TGTGCCAGCAGCCCCTGGCAGGGAGGCTCCTACGAGCAGTACTTC. Translated: CASSPWQGGSYEQYF.

This clone was counted once. The chain is built from TRBV5-1 and TRBJ2-2, with 7 bases identical to TRBD2. Germline CDR1 is SGHRS and CDR2 is YFSETQ. This CDR3 spans 14 amino acids. V lost 2 bases, J lost 8 bases, and 6 bases stayed unmatched. The CDR3 DNA sequence: TGCGCCAGCAGCTTCGGACCGGGGGGAGGGGAGCTGTTTTTT. It translates to CASSFGPGGGELFF.

The chain uses TRBV5-1 and TRBJ2-7, with a possible D match to TRBD1 (6 bases). The CDR3 is 11 residues long. V lost 4 bases, J lost 5 bases, and 7 bases lay in between. Germline loops: CDR1 SGHRS, CDR2 YFSETQ. CDR3 residues: CASSPGDEQYF. CDR3 nucleotides: TGCGCCAGCAGCCCAGGGGACGAGCAGTACTTC.

The chain uses TRBV5-1 and TRBJ1-2, with D uncertain. The germline CDR1 and CDR2 sequences are SGHRS and YFSETQ. The V end was cut by 1 base, the J end by 3 bases, with 16 bases between. CDR3 size: 16 residues. CDR3 coding DNA: TGCGCCAGCAGCTTGTCGCTTTCTAGCGCGTACTATGGCTACACCTTC. Translating it yields CASSLSLSSAYYGYTF.

This chain joins TRBV7-2 and TRBJ1-3; D gene unclear. Trimming removed 5 bases from V and 4 bases from J, with 15 bases in between. Germline loops: CDR1 SGHTA, CDR2 FQGNSA. This CDR3 has 15 amino acids. For the CDR3, the DNA is TGTGCCAGCAGCCCGACTTCGGCGGCAGGAAACACCATATATTTT. Its translation is CASSPTSAAGNTIYF.

On this clone itself: At one end the junction does not follow the germline gene, possibly because of a read error. CDR3 sequence: CASSTSDKAYAPGELFF. In DNA, the CDR3 is TGTGCTAGCAGCACTAGCGATAAAGCTTACGCGCCCGGGGAGCTGTTTTTT. V gene TRBV7-7 combines with J gene TRBJ2-2; TRBD2 aligns across 7 bases. The CDR3 length is 17 residues. The germline CDR1 and CDR2 sequences are SSHAT and FNYEAQ (reference sequence).

This chain connects TRBV7-6 to TRBJ2-1; D is possibly TRBD2 (6 bases). This CDR3 spans 15 amino acids. Trimming left V 5 bases short and J 5 bases short, with 16 bases between. Germline V gives CDR1 SGHVS, CDR2 FNYEAQ. This chain's CDR3 is CASSRRLVGDNEQFF. The DNA of the CDR3 is TGTGCCAGCAGCCGCAGACTAGTAGGAGACAATGAGCAGTTCTTC.

The J gene is TRBJ2-7, the V gene TRBV2, with D possibly being TRBD2 (7 bases). The CDR3 extends over 14 amino acids. V was cut by 7 bases and J by 0 bases, with 13 bases left in between. Germline CDR1 SNHLY, CDR2 FYNNEI. Here the CDR3 reads CASIGGPSSYEQYF. CDR3 nucleotide sequence: TGTGCCAGCATCGGGGGGCCCAGCTCCTACGAGCAGTACTTC.

In regard to this clone: Just one base apart from a much larger clone, this may be a read error. The V gene is TRBV4-1, the J gene TRBJ1-3, with D unclear. This CDR3 is 15 amino acids long. The germline gives CDR1 MGHRA, CDR2 YSYEKL. The germline V and J ends were trimmed by 0 bases and 6 bases, with 12 bases remaining between them. The CDR3 DNA sequence: TGCGCCAGCAGCCAAGACCCTGTGTGGCCAAACACCATATATTTT. This sequence encodes CASSQDPVWPNTIYF.

This clone was recorded once. V gene TRBV5-1 combines with J gene TRBJ1-5; D perhaps matches TRBD1 (6 bases). The V end lost 4 bases, the J end lost 0 bases, and 11 bases lay between the germline ends. From germline, CDR1 is SGHRS and CDR2 YFSETQ. The CDR3 runs to 15 residues. CDR3 DNA sequence: TGCGCCAGCAGCACAGGGACGGCTAGCAATCAGCCCCAGCATTTT. Its translation: CASSTGTASNQPQHF.

The chain links TRBV7-2 to TRBJ2-3; the match to TRBD1 covers 9 bases. From germline, CDR1 is SGHTA and CDR2 FQGNSA. Trimming removed 3 bases from V and 5 bases from J; junction bases left unmatched: 3. The CDR3 has 14 residues. The CDR3 sequence is CASSLDRGRDTQYF. The CDR3 nucleotides are TGTGCCAGCAGCTTGGACAGGGGTAGAGATACGCAGTATTTT.

This clone was observed a few times. The chain employs TRBV6-1 and TRBJ2-5, with D possibly matching TRBD1 (7 bases). Trimming pared 1 base from V and 4 bases from J, leaving 16 bases between. Germline V gene sequence: CDR1 MNHNS, CDR2 SASEGT. CDR3 length equals 16 residues. The CDR3 spells CASSEVWRQGGETQYF. The CDR3 DNA follows: TGTGCCAGCAGTGAAGTATGGAGACAGGGAGGAGAGACCCAGTACTTC.

CDR3 region: CASSLDVRGFNEQFF. The CDR3 region has the DNA TGTGCCAGCAGCTTAGATGTCAGGGGGTTTAATGAGCAGTTCTTC. This chain uses TRBV11-3 with TRBJ2-1; 7 bases agree with TRBD1. Germline CDR1 is SGHNT and CDR2 is YENEEA. The CDR3 extends over 15 amino acids. The junction had 6 bases not matched to a gene; V was cut back by 0 bases and J by 7 bases.

The J gene is TRBJ1-4, the V gene TRBV6-5; D may be TRBD1 (5 bases). Germline V lookup: CDR1 MNHEY, CDR2 SVGAGI. V lost 5 bases and J lost 7, with 5 bases in between. The CDR3 is made up of 11 amino acids. In nucleotides, the CDR3 is TGTGCCAGCAGTGACAGTGAAAAACTGTTTTTT. Amino acid sequence: CASSDSEKLFF.

This chain links TRBV5-1 with TRBJ1-4; 8 bases match TRBD1. V gave up 4 bases and J gave up 3 bases; unmatched junction bases: 8. The CDR3 has 16 residues. Per germline, CDR1 SGHRS and CDR2 YFSETQ. In DNA form, the CDR3 reads TGCGCCAGCAGCCCAACTCCGGGACAGGCTAATGAAAAACTGTTTTTT. Protein product: CASSPTPGQANEKLFF.

The V call is TRBV7-8, the J call TRBJ1-2; 9 bases fit TRBD1. CDR1 is SGHVS and CDR2 is FQNEAQ in the germline V gene. Germline trimming cut 5 bases from V and 4 bases from J; bases unmatched to any gene: 11. This CDR3 spans 16 amino acids. CDR3 in amino acids: CASSPAGTGFAYGYTF. CDR3 nucleotides: TGTGCCAGCAGCCCGGCCGGGACAGGGTTTGCCTATGGCTACACCTTC.

The chain combines TRBV7-3 with TRBJ2-1, with 7 bases lining up with TRBD1. This CDR3 is built from 13 residues. Germline V lookup: CDR1 SGHTA, CDR2 FQGTGA. Trimming at V came to 5 bases and at J to 10 bases, leaving 8 bases not matched to a gene. The CDR3 protein is CASSPTGAREQFF. The CDR3, as DNA: TGTGCCAGCAGCCCAACAGGGGCTAGGGAGCAGTTCTTC. Based on the CDR3 plus reference TRBV7-3 and TRBJ2-1, the full variable domain is GAGVSQTPSNKVTEKGKYVELRCDPISGHTALYWYRQSLGQGPEFLIYFQGTGAADDSGLPNDRFFAVRPEGSVSTLKIQRTERGDSAVYLCASSPTGAREQFFGPGTRLTVL.

V and J are TRBV29-1 and TRBJ2-3, with 9 bases that match TRBD2. The germline V gene has CDR1 SQVTM and CDR2 ANQGSEA. V lost 4 bases and J lost 6; bases outside the gene matches: 5. The CDR3 length is 13 residues. DNA of the CDR3: TGCAGCGTTGTGGGCGGGGGGGGTGATACGCAGTATTTT. Protein product: CSVVGGGGDTQYF.

With respect to this clone: Germline and junction disagree at one end, which may indicate a read error. The chain has TRBV27 and TRBJ2-6; the D gene is possibly TRBD1 (5 bases). CDR1 and CDR2 (germline): MNHEY, SMNVEV (reference sequence). CDR3 length equals 14 residues. DNA for the CDR3: TGTGCCAGCAAGGCAGATTATGGGGCCAACGGCCTGACTTTC. It codes for CASKADYGANGLTF.

The chain recombines TRBV7-8 with TRBJ2-1; the D is unclear. Trimming shortened V by 5 bases and J by 2 bases, and 10 bases separated the two germline ends. Germline V CDR1 and CDR2: SGHVS, FQNEAQ. The CDR3 length is 14 residues. DNA of the CDR3: TGTGCCAGCAGCCCCGGTGCACCCTACAATGAGCAGTTCTTC. Translating gives CASSPGAPYNEQFF.

CDR3 sequence (DNA): TGTGCCAGCTCACCTAATTCCGGGACTCCTGGAAACACCATATATTTT. Amino acid sequence: CASSPNSGTPGNTIYF. The chain is built from TRBV18 and TRBJ1-3; possible D gene TRBD1, 5 bases. Trimming removed 3 bases at V and 2 bases at J, with 14 bases between. The germline gives CDR1 KGHSH, CDR2 LQKENI. The CDR3 is 16 amino acids.